The subject of this entry is one T cell receptor beta chain. This clonotype was detected a few times. No much larger clonotype is one base removed from it; base qualities were not supplied. TCRdb records Illumina NovaSeq 6000 as the sequencer. Synthesis of TCR cDNA relied on 5'RACE template switching, a step that introduced a universal primer site along with unique molecular identifiers. Priming of cDNA synthesis was performed from both the TCR alpha and TCR beta constant segments. Libraries were amplified in two PCR steps, with sample barcodes and sequencing adapters added in the second step. Sequencing of the libraries was done on either Illumina HiSeq 2500 (2x100 bp) or NovaSeq (2x150 bp). As for how the authors treated the data: Demultiplexing of reads and collapsing into UMI consensus sequences were performed with MIGEC, and V(D)J alignment was carried out with MiXCR. Clonotypes responding to the vaccine were identified with edgeR on replicate PBMC samples, with the criteria of FDR below 0.01 and a log2 fold change above 5 up to day 15. Each bulk clonotype received a CD4 or CD8 identity based on whether the sequenced CD4 or CD8 repertoire contained that clonotype at higher abundance. To estimate how each clone was distributed across memory phenotypes, clonotype frequencies in memory subsets were weighted by the numbers of FACS-sorted cells. Using fastp at Q25 and MiXCR, TCRdb reprocessed the public reads and kept productive beta chains. Entries are consolidated by CDR3 protein sequence, retaining the most common genes and DNA. The V and J calls shown here were made by TCRdb, not taken from the authors' results. In this sample the table shows 45,000 to 60,000 distinct CDR3 sequences, 4.5% to 6% of which occur a single time. In total, the top ten clones hold roughly 31% of the sample.

This sample was included in a study of T cells after yellow fever vaccination (dated 2019 in TCRdb). For the study in its entirety: Memory subsets (EM, EMRA, CM and Tscm) were sorted on a BD FACS Aria III using CD3, CD45RA, CCR7 and CD95 staining. The SMART-Seq v4 Ultra Low Input RNA kit was used to prepare libraries from fractions with low cell numbers. To follow T-cell clones before and after both primary and booster YFV17D yellow fever vaccination, bulk TCR alpha and beta repertoires underwent longitudinal sequencing. Two healthy male donors made up the cohort, one aged 18 to 29 years and the other aged 30 to 40 years. Blood was drawn at multiple timepoints before and after primary and secondary immunization, with bulk PBMC replicates and cell subsets isolated. Memory subsets were sorted on days 0, 15 and 45 and at 18 months following primary vaccination, and on days 0, 15 and 45 following the 30-year booster. Here is what the overall study found, with its caveats: In the sorted memory subsets on day 0, nearly all vaccine-responding clonotypes were below the level of detection. A small share of clonotypes was detected in both CD4 and CD8 compartments, with the overlap likely arising from convergent recombination. After the booster, most clones that had expanded after primary vaccination were detected again (nearly 98% of CD4 and around nine tenths of CD8), suggesting broad maintenance of memory. Compared with the primary T-cell response, the secondary T-cell response was faster but weaker, reaching its peak on day 5 rather than on day 15. FACS-sorted repertoires could contain abundant contaminating clonotypes from the bulk population, so computational filtering was required. Because the study included only a couple of donors, the extent to which the findings can be generalized is limited.

The CDR3, cysteine through phenylalanine, is 16 amino acids long. Left in the record is the CDR3 DNA by itself, 48 bases read in frame from the first base. Trimming costs V 5 bases and J 1 base, and their ends lie 15 bases apart. According to the germline V gene (reference sequence), CDR1 reads DFQATT and CDR2 reads SNEGSKA. The label giving this sample's treatment or condition can be read as: live attenuated yellow fever vaccine strain. A standard Ficoll-Paque protocol was used to isolate PBMCs from peripheral blood. RNA from sorted memory subsets was extracted with the RNeasy Micro Kit. The chain couples TRBV20-1 to TRBJ1-6, with no reliable assignment of the D segment. The sample was PBMCs, either bulk or a sorted T-cell subset (CD4+, CD8+, memory, or dextramer-sorted; not recorded which), taken on the day of the yellow fever booster vaccination. The clonotype comes from a man between 18 and 29 years old who received the YFV17D yellow fever vaccine. The CDR3 reads CSASNWRDSYNSPLHF. The DNA reads as follows: TGCAGTGCTTCGAACTGGAGGGATTCCTATAATTCACCCCTCCACTTT.